This T cell receptor (beta chain) comes out of a study of blood T cell repertoires in COVID-19 (dated by TCRdb to about 2020). With respect to the entire study: Samples from collaborators originated in the United States, Italy and Spain and spanned both the acute and convalescent phases of COVID-19. The material from the prospective study consisted of cDNA or gDNA derived from T cells, B-cell-depleted T cells, or PBMCs. Deeply sampled blood TCRbeta repertoires from subjects exposed to, actively infected with, or recovered from COVID-19 were included in the dataset. A freely available public database, intended as a resource for researchers studying the immune response to SARS-CoV-2, is where the repertoires were released. Samples were obtained from the ongoing ImmuneRACE study (first 160 participants) and from approximately 1,200 subjects provided by 6 global collaborators. Nearly every sample came with metadata listing a de-identified subject ID, COVID-19 status, age in years and sex. Where available, HLA class I and class II types were obtained from metadata supplied by the sample provider rather than from assay-based typing.

General study outcomes and caveats: The amount of clinical and demographic metadata varied by source and participant and was provided uncurated.

Remarks on this clone: There is no known antigen for this receptor. The sample holds no much larger clone one base away, and base qualities are not on file.

Each collaborating institution followed its own protocols to collect whole blood in K2EDTA tubes. For TCRbeta analysis, collaborators shipped samples in one of three forms: frozen whole blood, isolated PBMCs, or DNA extracted from either of those sample types. TCRbeta CDR3 regions were amplified from genomic DNA by means of the immunoSEQ Assay, a bias-controlled multiplex PCR. The original pipeline was this. Nucleated cell counts per sample were estimated from amplification of reference gene primers within the assay. To quantify the absolute abundance of each unique TCRbeta CDR3 rearrangement, sequence reads were collapsed and filtered. For each sample, productive Simpson clonality was calculated as the square root of Simpson's diversity index over productive rearrangements. Not all clones reach the TCRdb copy of this immuneACCESS table, which keeps in-frame sequences only. Checked studies attribute under half of the gap to unresolved V genes and leave the rest unexplained. D and trimming were read from the DNA, whereas the V and J calls and clone size are those reported in that table. The sample table records over 130,000 clones; about 81% of these occur just once. The ten largest clones take up roughly 3.9% of the sample.

The receptor comes from an elderly woman with acute or convalescent COVID-19. The sequenced sample consisted of peripheral blood.

The CDR3 sequence is CASSAPRDRFYGYTF. The DNA sequence is as follows: TGTGCCAGCAGTGCGCCCCGGGACAGGTTCTATGGCTACACCTTC. The rearranged chain carries TRBV2 and TRBJ1-2; the junction holds 8 bases that match TRBD1. The CDR3 runs 15 amino acids, cysteine and phenylalanine included. Just CDR3 DNA is preserved here, 45 bases in frame from base 1. Here V drops 4 bases and J drops 4 bases, and the junction holds 8 bases not matched to any gene. Reading the germline V gene gives CDR1 SNHLY and CDR2 FYNNEI.